The entry below gives a single T cell receptor beta chain sequence along with its context. The data are from a study of blood T cell repertoires in COVID-19. Background on the study: Sites across the United States, Italy and Spain contributed samples from acute and convalescent COVID-19. PBMCs, B-cell-depleted T cells, or T cells provided the cDNA or gDNA that made up the material.

In the study's own analysis: Using reference gene primer amplification, nucleated cell counts were estimated. Clones were read by immunoSEQ multiplex PCR, and TCRdb kept only the in-frame ones, dropping some. D and trimming come from the DNA, and the V and J calls and clone size come from that table. The sample contains around 80,000 clones, more than 65% of which appear only once. V trimming: 6 bases; J trimming: 5 bases; junction bases outside the gene matches: 7. The CDR3 has 14 amino acids. The germline V gene encodes CDR1 SGHTA and CDR2 FQGTGA. Sequenced sample: peripheral blood. The clonotype originates from a woman at least 80 years old with active or convalescent COVID-19. The rearrangement joins TRBV7-3 to TRBJ2-1, with TRBD2 identical over 7 bases. In DNA form, the CDR3 reads TGTGCCAGCAGTGGGAGGGTGGCAGACAATGAGCAGTTCTTC. Its protein is CASSGRVADNEQFF.